These T cell receptor beta chains were read from a single sample in a study of blood T cell repertoires in COVID-19. Clones were sequenced by immunoSEQ multiplex PCR, and TCRdb holds only the in-frame ones, with some missing. The repertoire holds tens of thousands of clones, with about 90% as singletons. The sample comprised peripheral blood. These receptor sequences come from a human donor in a cohort sampled during active COVID-19. CDR3s include the opening cysteine and the closing phenylalanine or tryptophan. The order of the fields is D gene, clone size, V gene, J gene, CDR3 DNA, CDR3 protein. A D gene is named only where the DNA matches it firmly. Only some rows state a clone size, as once, few, many or a class for expanded clones.

>-|-|TRBV6-1|TRBJ2-3
TGTGCCAGCAGTGAAGCTTCTAAGATCCCCACAGATACGCAGTATTTT
CASSEASKIPTDTQYF
>-|-|TRBV7-2|TRBJ1-1
TGTGCCAGCAGTCCCTCGGACGGGGGTCTACATGAAGCTTTCTTT
CASSPSDGGLHEAFF
>TRBD1|once|TRBV5-1|TRBJ1-1
TGCGCCAGCAGCTTGGATGGGGCAGGGGGGAGTGCTTTCTTT
CASSLDGAGGSAFF
>-|-|TRBV2|TRBJ2-5
TGTGCCAGCAGTGAAGAAGGGGGTAGTGGGGAGACCCAGTACTTC
CASSEEGGSGETQYF
>TRBD1|once|TRBV5-6|TRBJ1-3
TGTGCCAGCAGCCCGACAGGGGCCCTTCTCTCTGGAAACACCATATATTTT
CASSPTGALLSGNTIYF
>-|few|TRBV2|TRBJ2-7
TGTGCCAGCAGTGACTCCAGGCAATCCTACGAGCAGTACTTC
CASSDSRQSYEQYF
>-|-|TRBV18|TRBJ2-3
TGTGCCAGCTCACCACCGGGGGCCGATACGCAGTATTTT
CASSPPGADTQYF
>-|-|TRBV7-9|TRBJ2-3
TGTGCCAGCAGCCCGACAGATAGCACAGATACGCAGTATTTT
CASSPTDSTDTQYF
>TRBD1|-|TRBV10-3|TRBJ1-1
TGTGCCATCAGTGCCCAGACAGGGGGGCGGAACACTGAAGCTTTCTTT
CAISAQTGGRNTEAFF
>TRBD2|-|TRBV30|TRBJ2-7
TGTGCCTGGAGTGTACGGAGCACTAGCGGGGGCAAACCTCGGGGGTACGAGCAGTACTTC
CAWSVRSTSGGKPRGYEQYF
>TRBD2|once|TRBV27|TRBJ2-5
TGTGCCAGCAGAACTAGCGGGGGTGAGACCCAGTACTTC
CASRTSGGETQYF
>TRBD1|-|TRBV18|TRBJ1-1
TGTGCCAGCTCACCACCGCTTTACGTAGGGGGCCTTGGTTTCACTGAAGCTTTCTTT
CASSPPLYVGGLGFTEAFF
>-|-|TRBV3-1/TRBV3-2|TRBJ2-3
TGTGCCAGCAGCCAAGTGGGGGGTCCGCACACAGATACGCAGTATTTT
CASSQVGGPHTDTQYF
>TRBD2|-|TRBV5-1|TRBJ2-5
TGCGCCAGCAGCTTGGGGCTAGCGGGGGGGCAAGAGACCCAGTACTTC
CASSLGLAGGQETQYF
>-|-|TRBV10-3|TRBJ1-1
TGTGCCATTCTCGGGACTGGTGGCACTGAAGCTTTCTTT
CAILGTGGTEAFF
>TRBD2|-|TRBV5-1|TRBJ2-3
TGCGCCAGCACCGGGGGGAGGGCAGATACGCAGTATTTT
CASTGGRADTQYF
>-|-|TRBV27|TRBJ2-6
TGTGCCAGCAGGGGGAGGTCCATAGACGGACCCTCTGGGGCCAACGTCCTGACTTTC
CASRGRSIDGPSGANVLTF
>-|-|TRBV2|TRBJ1-1
TGTGCCAGCAAAAGGGGCGTAAACACTGAAGCTTTCTTT
CASKRGVNTEAFF